A selection of T cell receptor beta chains follows, all from one sample in a study of T cells in Graves' hyperthyroidism and ophthalmopathy. TCRdb ran MiXCR on the multiplex PCR reads and lists one entry per CDR3 protein. Among a few hundred thousand distinct CDR3 sequences, approximately 14% were seen once, and the ten largest hold under 8%. The sequencing input was blood. The receptors shown here come from a woman aged 25 to 39 with Graves' hyperthyroidism. The CDR3 runs from the conserved cysteine through the conserved F or W. The order of the fields is D gene, J gene, clone size, V gene, CDR3 DNA, CDR3 protein. The D gene is left open where the match is weak. Clone size appears in some rows only: once, few, many, or a class for an expanded clone.

d_call: TRBD2; j_call: TRBJ2-1; clone_size: few; v_call: TRBV20-1; cdr3_nt: TGCAGTGCTAAGACTAGCGCCCTTACGCAGTTCTTC; cdr3_aa: CSAKTSALTQFF
d_call: NA; j_call: TRBJ2-7; clone_size: many; v_call: TRBV20-1; cdr3_nt: TGCAGTGCGCCCAGTACAGGGTCCTACGAGCAGTACTTC; cdr3_aa: CSAPSTGSYEQYF
d_call: NA; j_call: TRBJ2-6; clone_size: NA; v_call: TRBV20-1; cdr3_nt: TGCAGTGCTCGACAGTATTCTGGGGCCAACGTCCTGACTTTC; cdr3_aa: CSARQYSGANVLTF
d_call: TRBD2; j_call: TRBJ2-3; clone_size: NA; v_call: TRBV7-3; cdr3_nt: TGTGCCAGCAGCTTACAATCCAGGCTAGCGGGGGCGATCACAGATACGCAGTATTTT; cdr3_aa: CASSLQSRLAGAITDTQYF
d_call: TRBD2; j_call: TRBJ2-1; clone_size: few; v_call: TRBV7-3; cdr3_nt: TGTGCCAGCAGCTTACAGGGTCAGACGGGAGGACAATTCTATGAGCAGTTCTTC; cdr3_aa: CASSLQGQTGGQFYEQFF
d_call: NA; j_call: TRBJ2-2; clone_size: few; v_call: TRBV6-1; cdr3_nt: TGTGCCAGCAGTGAAACTGCCGGGGAGCTGTTTTTT; cdr3_aa: CASSETAGELFF
d_call: NA; j_call: TRBJ1-1; clone_size: few; v_call: TRBV5-6; cdr3_nt: TGTGCCAGCAGCGAATACACAGGGTTCACTGAAGCTTTCTTT; cdr3_aa: CASSEYTGFTEAFF
d_call: NA; j_call: TRBJ1-2; clone_size: many; v_call: TRBV12-3/TRBV12-4; cdr3_nt: TGTGCCAGCAGTTTGAGTGGCGCTGGCTACACCTTC; cdr3_aa: CASSLSGAGYTF
d_call: TRBD2; j_call: TRBJ2-7; clone_size: NA; v_call: TRBV20-1; cdr3_nt: TGCAGTGCTAGAGATCTAAAAGGGGAGCGGGACGGGAGCTCCTACGAGCAGTACTTC; cdr3_aa: CSARDLKGERDGSSYEQYF
d_call: TRBD2; j_call: TRBJ2-3; clone_size: NA; v_call: TRBV6-9; cdr3_nt: TGTGCCAGCAGTTACGTTGGGAGGGTCCCGGCGGATACGCAGTATTTT; cdr3_aa: CASSYVGRVPADTQYF